The sequence of this T cell receptor (beta chain) was determined in a study of blood T cell repertoires in COVID-19. For the study at large: T cells, B-cell-depleted T cells, or PBMCs provided the cDNA or gDNA that served as material.

The study drew participants aged about 18 to 95 years from some 24 US areas. For recovered donors of Cohort 3, there were two negative PCRs, clearance, or symptom resolution. Germline CDR1 SNHLY, CDR2 FYNNEI. Trimming took 5 bases from V and 6 from J, leaving 13 bases between them. The CDR3 spans 13 residues. As handled by the study authors: Counts of nucleated cells, estimated from reference gene primer amplification, were obtained. The protocol was immunoSEQ multiplex PCR, while the TCRdb copy is restricted to in-frame clones and leaves out a portion. The V and J calls and clone size are taken from that table; D and trimming were inferred from the DNA. The sample contains over 150,000 clones, approximately 84% of which appear only once.

Sequencing used PBMCs or T cells enriched from blood (not recorded which). The chain is built from TRBV2 and TRBJ1-1; no clear D. The TCR sequence derives from a woman aged 30 to 39 who had recovered from COVID-19. CDR3 nucleotide sequence: TGTGCCAGCAGTTCTGCGCTGCGGGCTGAAGCTTTCTTT. Protein: CASSSALRAEAFF.